Listed here are 27 T cell receptor beta chains from one sample, sequenced in a study of low-dose radiotherapy and immunotherapy resistance in tumors. Documented time point: after trial treatment. Treatment described: LDRT plus nivolumab, ipilimumab, low-dose cyclophosphamide and aspirin (RACIN trial). With TRAV- and TRBV-specific primers, first-strand cDNA was made, covering the alpha and beta chains. PCR amplification of the TCRs was performed with Phusion for approximately 20 PCR cycles, and it relied on a constant-region primer together with a V-primer adapter. From the reads, TCRdb called clonotypes with MiXCR, one entry per CDR3 protein. Among approximately 45,000 distinct CDR3 sequences listed, around 25% were seen once. This specimen was PBMCs, taken after low-dose radiotherapy plus immunotherapy. These receptors came from a male donor with prostate cancer.

This clonotype was recorded a few times. The chain is built from TRBV7-9 and TRBJ2-5; TRBD2 matches 7 bases. The trim removed 2 bases at V and 1 base at J, leaving 1 base unmatched. The CDR3 consists of 14 residues. The germline V gene has CDR1 SEHNR and CDR2 FQNEAQ (reference sequence). In DNA form, the CDR3 reads TGTGCCAGCAGCTTAAGCGGGGTCCAAGAGACCCAGTACTTC. Translated, it gives CASSLSGVQETQYF.

The chain uses TRBV10-3 and TRBJ2-7; D is tentatively TRBD1 or TRBD2 (5 bases each). The CDR3 covers 13 residues. Germline-derived CDR1 and CDR2 are ENHRY and SYGVKD. V lost 11 bases and J 0 bases, leaving 14 bases between the germline ends. The CDR3 reads CAPTGLYSYEQYF. The CDR3 DNA sequence: TGTGCCCCCACAGGACTGTACTCCTACGAGCAGTACTTC.

This clonotype was observed at least ten times. The chain carries TRBV5-1 and TRBJ2-5; weak D call: TRBD2 (6 bases). The CDR3 has 17 amino acids. Trimming pared 1 base from V and 5 bases from J, leaving 21 bases between. Germline assignment: CDR1 SGHRS and CDR2 YFSETQ. DNA for the CDR3: TGCGCCAGCAGCTTGTCCCCGCCCGGAGGGGCCGAGGAGACCCAGTACTTC. Protein sequence: CASSLSPPGGAEETQYF.

The V and J genes are TRBV5-1 and TRBJ1-1; D call uncertain. Germline V lookup: CDR1 SGHRS, CDR2 YFSETQ. V was shortened by 1 base and J by 0 bases, with 7 bases between the two germline ends. The CDR3 runs to 14 residues. CDR3 sequence: CASSLYGLNTEAFF. The CDR3 bases are TGCGCCAGCAGCTTGTATGGACTGAACACTGAAGCTTTCTTT. The whole variable domain, filled in from reference TRBV5-1 and TRBJ1-1, reads KAGVTQTPRYLIKTRGQQVTLSCSPISGHRSVSWYQQTPGQGLQFLFEYFSETQRNKGNFPGRFSGRQFSNSRSEMNVSTLELGDSALYLCASSLYGLNTEAFFGQGTRLTVV.

This clonotype appeared many times. The chain employs TRBV28 and TRBJ1-6; no clear D. Germline V CDR1 and CDR2: MDHEN, SYDVKM. This CDR3 is built from 15 residues. The V end lost 5 bases, the J end lost 5 bases, and 13 bases lay between the germline ends. Here the CDR3 DNA reads TGTGCCAGCAGTCCGAACGGGCCAGATAATTCACCCCTCCACTTT. It codes for CASSPNGPDNSPLHF.

Written as DNA, the CDR3 is TGCAGCGTCGGACAGACCTCCTACGAGCAGTACTTC. Translating gives CSVGQTSYEQYF. V gene TRBV29-1 combines with J gene TRBJ2-7, with D possibly matching TRBD1 (6 bases). The CDR3 spans 12 residues. Per germline, CDR1 SQVTM and CDR2 ANQGSEA. The germline V and J ends were trimmed by 6 bases and 0 bases, with 9 bases remaining between them.

This clonotype was observed at least ten times. V gene TRBV20-1 combines with J gene TRBJ2-1; 7 positions match TRBD2. The CDR3 has 15 residues. Germline trimming cut 3 bases from V and 6 bases from J; bases unmatched to any gene: 11. The germline CDR1 and CDR2 sequences are DFQATT and SNEGSKA (reference sequence). CDR3 sequence: CSASDPSGGGNEQFF. The CDR3 bases are TGCAGTGCTAGTGACCCTAGCGGTGGGGGCAATGAGCAGTTCTTC.

This clonotype was picked up a small number of times. The V gene is TRBV3-1, the J gene TRBJ2-7; no clear D gene. This CDR3 region has 14 residues. Deletions cut 3 bases from V and 2 bases from J, with 11 bases between. The V gene's germline CDR1 is LGHDT and CDR2 YNNKEL (reference sequence). This CDR3 is CASSHRTPPYEQYF. The DNA of the CDR3 is TGTGCCAGCAGCCACAGGACCCCCCCCTACGAGCAGTACTTC.

This clonotype is termed medium-sized (0.01 to 0.1%). The chain couples TRBV7-7 to TRBJ1-1, with D perhaps matching TRBD1 (6 bases). V dropped 2 bases and J dropped 4 bases, with 14 bases sitting between them. Germline-derived CDR1 and CDR2 are SSHAT and FNYEAQ (reference sequence). There are 15 residues in the CDR3. In DNA form, the CDR3 reads TGTGCCAGCAGCTTAACGGGGGCAGGGAGCACTGAAGCTTTCTTT. It is translated as CASSLTGAGSTEAFF. Based on the CDR3 plus reference TRBV7-7 and TRBJ1-1, the full variable domain is GAGVSQSPRYKVTKRGQDVTLRCDPISSHATLYWYQQALGQGPEFLTYFNYEAQPDKSGLPSDRFSAERPEGSISTLTIQRTEQRDSAMYRCASSLTGAGSTEAFFGQGTRLTVV.

This clonotype has just one count. This chain joins TRBV19 and TRBJ2-7; 9 bases map to TRBD1. After removal of 5 bases from V and 7 bases from J, the junction contained 12 bases not matched to a gene. The germline V gene encodes CDR1 LNHDA and CDR2 SQIVND (reference sequence). The length of the CDR3 is 15 residues. CDR3 DNA: TGTGCCAGTAGTTCACAGGGGGCCGGCATGGGGGAGCAGTACTTC. Amino acids: CASSSQGAGMGEQYF.

The table lists this clonotype with many counts. A much larger clone lies one base from this, so it may be a read error. CDR3 sequence: CASSLTGDTQYF. CDR3 nucleotide sequence: TGTGCCAGCAGCTTAACAGGAGATACGCAGTATTTT. This rearrangement joins TRBV7-3 to TRBJ2-3; D not certain. V shed 0 bases and J shed 5 bases, with 3 bases lying between them. Per germline, CDR1 SGHTA and CDR2 FQGTGA. The CDR3 totals 12 residues.

This clonotype was seen ten or more times. The chain combines TRBV5-1 with TRBJ1-1, with 7 bases matching TRBD1. V dropped 4 bases and J dropped 2; count of bases not matched to a gene: 8. Germline V gene sequence: CDR1 SGHRS, CDR2 YFSETQ. The CDR3 has 15 amino acids. CDR3 sequence (DNA): TGCGCCAGCAGCCAAGACAGGGTCGGCAACACTGAAGCTTTCTTT. Translating it yields CASSQDRVGNTEAFF.

This clonotype is termed medium-sized (0.01 to 0.1%). The chain couples TRBV7-9 to TRBJ1-5; possible D gene TRBD1, 6 bases. V was trimmed by 5 bases and J by 0 bases, leaving 8 bases between them. Germline V gene sequence: CDR1 SEHNR, CDR2 FQNEAQ (reference sequence). The CDR3 runs 14 residues. This CDR3 reads CASSVQGSNQPQHF. Written as DNA, the CDR3 is TGTGCCAGCAGCGTACAGGGTAGCAATCAGCCCCAGCATTTT.

Ten or more counts support this clonotype. This rearrangement joins TRBV9 to TRBJ2-3; D is perhaps TRBD2 (6 bases). The germline V gene encodes CDR1 SGDLS and CDR2 YYNGEE. The CDR3 is 16 amino acids. The V gene lost 0 bases and the J gene lost 2 bases, with 13 bases spanning the gap. CDR3: CASSVEAGRYTDTQYF. The CDR3 DNA reads as TGTGCCAGCAGCGTAGAGGCGGGGAGATACACAGATACGCAGTATTTT.

This clonotype was detected many times. The V gene is TRBV10-3, the J gene TRBJ1-1; D gene uncertain. V lost 3 bases, J lost 1 base, and 9 bases lay in between. The length of the CDR3 is 14 residues. The germline CDR1 and CDR2 sequences are ENHRY and SYGVKD. The CDR3 DNA reads as TGTGCCATCAGTGAAGGAGGCCGGAACACTGAAGCTTTCTTT. Its translation: CAISEGGRNTEAFF.

This clonotype was seen at least ten times. J is TRBJ2-4 and V is TRBV4-2; 10 bases match TRBD2. The CDR3 covers 14 residues. With 1 base clipped from V and 8 bases from J, the junction kept 2 bases outside the gene matches. From germline, CDR1 is LGHNA and CDR2 YNFKEQ. CDR3 region: CASSQASGGDIQYF. The DNA of the CDR3 is TGTGCCAGCAGCCAAGCTAGCGGGGGTGACATTCAGTACTTC.

This clonotype was seen many times. The J gene is TRBJ2-7, the V gene TRBV15; D perhaps matches TRBD2 (5 bases). Deletions cut 3 bases from V and 3 bases from J, with 6 bases between. The length of the CDR3 is 12 residues. Per germline, CDR1 LNHNV and CDR2 YYDKDF (reference sequence). CDR3 amino acids: CATSSRGYEQYF. The CDR3 nucleotides are TGTGCCACCAGCAGCCGGGGCTACGAGCAGTACTTC.

This clonotype was seen a single time. The rearrangement joins TRBV12-3 or TRBV12-4 to TRBJ2-7; 7 bases align to TRBD1. The CDR3 is made up of 15 amino acids. V dropped 6 bases and J dropped 2; count of bases not matched to a gene: 10. The CDR3 protein is CASRPAGTATYEQYF. In DNA, the CDR3 is TGTGCCAGCAGGCCTGCCGGGACAGCGACCTACGAGCAGTACTTC.

This clonotype is medium-sized. The V and J genes are TRBV28 and TRBJ2-3, with 7 nucleotides matching TRBD2. This CDR3 is built from 12 residues. Germline V gives CDR1 MDHEN, CDR2 SYDVKM. After removal of 8 bases from V and 7 bases from J, the junction contained 6 bases not matched to a gene. The CDR3 protein is CASGASGYTQYF. For the CDR3, the DNA is TGTGCCAGCGGGGCTAGCGGCTATACGCAGTATTTT. Supplemented by reference TRBV28 and TRBJ2-3, the full variable domain reads DVKVTQSSRYLVKRTGEKVFLECVQDMDHENMFWYRQDPGLGLRLIYFSYDVKMKEKGDIPEGYSVSREKKERFSLILESASTNQTSMYLCASGASGYTQYFGPGTRLTVL.

This clonotype occurred many times. The chain joins TRBV20-1 to TRBJ2-1, with 12 bases fitting TRBD2. With 5 bases clipped from V and 5 bases from J, the junction kept 10 bases outside the gene matches. This CDR3 spans 16 amino acids. The germline CDR1 and CDR2 sequences are DFQATT and SNEGSKA (reference sequence). The CDR3 loop is CSACPWTSGKNNEQFF. The CDR3 DNA is TGCAGTGCTTGTCCTTGGACTAGCGGGAAAAACAATGAGCAGTTCTTC.

This clonotype appeared once. A far larger clone is off by one base, so a read error is likely. This sequence joins TRBV5-1 and TRBJ2-7, with TRBD2 identical over 12 bases. This CDR3 has 18 residues. After removal of 0 bases from V and 7 bases from J, the junction contained 14 bases not matched to a gene. Germline loops: CDR1 SGHRS, CDR2 YFSETQ. The CDR3 DNA reads TGCGCCAGCAGCTTGGGAACTAGCGGGAGGAGGAAGGGAAATGAGCAGTACTTC. Amino acid sequence: CASSLGTSGRRKGNEQYF.

Ten or more counts support this clonotype. J is TRBJ2-3 and V is TRBV28, with TRBD2 matching over 9 bases. The length of the CDR3 is 16 residues. V dropped 3 bases and J dropped 1; count of bases not matched to a gene: 5. Germline assignment: CDR1 MDHEN and CDR2 SYDVKM. The CDR3 DNA reads TGTGCCAGCAGTTTCGCGGGAGGGCCGGGCACAGATACGCAGTATTTT. It yields the protein CASSFAGGPGTDTQYF.

This clonotype has ten or more counts. The chain carries TRBV20-1 and TRBJ2-7; 8 nucleotides match TRBD1. The CDR3 covers 13 residues. Germline CDR1 is DFQATT and CDR2 is SNEGSKA (reference sequence). J was trimmed by 7 bases and V by 3 bases; bases with no gene match: 8. CDR3 loop: CSARATGVGEQYF. The CDR3 nucleotides are TGCAGTGCTAGGGCGACAGGGGTCGGGGAGCAGTACTTC.

At least ten counts were recorded for this clonotype. The rearrangement uses TRBV20-1 and TRBJ2-1; 11 nucleotides agree with TRBD2. Germline V gene data show CDR1 as DFQATT and CDR2 as SNEGSKA (reference sequence). Trimming cost V 3 bases and J 2 bases; bases outside gene matches: 6. The CDR3 has 16 amino acids. The CDR3 protein is CSASVIAGGAYNEQFF. In DNA form, the CDR3 reads TGCAGTGCTAGTGTCATAGCGGGAGGGGCCTACAATGAGCAGTTCTTC.

This clonotype was seen at least ten times. The chain links TRBV5-1 to TRBJ2-2; D is possibly TRBD2 (5 bases). The CDR3 contains 13 residues. From germline, CDR1 is SGHRS and CDR2 YFSETQ. V dropped 4 bases and J dropped 4 bases, with 8 bases sitting between them. The chain's CDR3 is CASSRSGTGELFF. For the CDR3, the DNA is TGCGCCAGCAGCCGGAGCGGCACCGGGGAGCTGTTTTTT. Complete variable domain (other parts from reference TRBV5-1 and TRBJ2-2): KAGVTQTPRYLIKTRGQQVTLSCSPISGHRSVSWYQQTPGQGLQFLFEYFSETQRNKGNFPGRFSGRQFSNSRSEMNVSTLELGDSALYLCASSRSGTGELFFGEGSRLTVL.

For this clonotype: This sequence is one base from a far larger clone and is likely a read error. The chain employs TRBV15 and TRBJ2-1; the D gene could be TRBD1 or TRBD2 (6 bases each). CDR1 is LNHNV, CDR2 YYDKDF, per germline (reference sequence). The CDR3 covers 15 residues. The germline V and J ends were trimmed by 0 bases and 10 bases, with 16 bases remaining between them. CDR3 loop: CATSRDAGEAYEQFF. Written as DNA, the CDR3 is TGTGCCACCAGCAGAGATGCAGGGGAGGCCTACGAGCAGTTCTTC.

Concerning this clonotype: A much larger clone differs by one base, so this may be a read error. The V and J genes are TRBV5-1 and TRBJ2-1; the D gene could be TRBD1 or TRBD2 (5 bases each). This CDR3 has 14 residues. The germline gives CDR1 SGHRS, CDR2 YFSETQ. CDR3 in amino acids: CASSLGDRTYEQFF. Written as DNA, the CDR3 is TGTGCCAGCAGCCTCGGGGACCGAACCTACGAGCAGTTCTTC.